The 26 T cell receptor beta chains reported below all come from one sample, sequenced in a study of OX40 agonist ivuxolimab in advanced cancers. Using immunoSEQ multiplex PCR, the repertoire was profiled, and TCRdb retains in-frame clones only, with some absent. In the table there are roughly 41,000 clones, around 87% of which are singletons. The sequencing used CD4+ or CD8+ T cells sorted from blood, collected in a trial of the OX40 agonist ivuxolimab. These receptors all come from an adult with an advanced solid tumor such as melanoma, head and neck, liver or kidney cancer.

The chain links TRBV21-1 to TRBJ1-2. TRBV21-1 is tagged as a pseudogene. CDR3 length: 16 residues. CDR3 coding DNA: TGTGCCAGCAGCAAAAGAGGCCACACTCTCAACTATGGCTACACCTTC. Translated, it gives CASSKRGHTLNYGYTF.

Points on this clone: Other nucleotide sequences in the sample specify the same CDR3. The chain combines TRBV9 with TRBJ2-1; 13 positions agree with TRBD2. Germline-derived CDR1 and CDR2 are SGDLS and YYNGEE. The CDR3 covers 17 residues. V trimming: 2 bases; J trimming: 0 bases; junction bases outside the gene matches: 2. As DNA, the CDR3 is TGTGCCAGCAGCGTGGGACTAGCGGGGAGCTCCTACAATGAGCAGTTCTTC. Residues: CASSVGLAGSSYNEQFF.

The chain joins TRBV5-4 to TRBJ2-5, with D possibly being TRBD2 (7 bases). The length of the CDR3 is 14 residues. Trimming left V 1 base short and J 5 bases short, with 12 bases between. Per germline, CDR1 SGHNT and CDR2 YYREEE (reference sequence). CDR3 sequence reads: CASSLRGAGETQYF. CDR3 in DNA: TGTGCCAGCAGCTTGCGGGGGGCTGGGGAGACCCAGTACTTC. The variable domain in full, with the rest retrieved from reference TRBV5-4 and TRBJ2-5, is ETGVTQSPTHLIKTRGQQVTLRCSSQSGHNTVSWYQQALGQGPQFIFQYYREEENGRGNFPPRFSGLQFPNYSSELNVNALELDDSALYLCASSLRGAGETQYFGPGTRLLVL.

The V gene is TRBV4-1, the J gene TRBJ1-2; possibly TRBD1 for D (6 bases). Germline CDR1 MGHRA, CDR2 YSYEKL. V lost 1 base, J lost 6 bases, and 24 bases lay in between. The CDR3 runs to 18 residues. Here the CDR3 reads CASSQVRFARGNDDGYTF. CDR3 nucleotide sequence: TGCGCCAGCAGCCAAGTTAGATTTGCTAGGGGGAACGACGATGGCTACACCTTC.

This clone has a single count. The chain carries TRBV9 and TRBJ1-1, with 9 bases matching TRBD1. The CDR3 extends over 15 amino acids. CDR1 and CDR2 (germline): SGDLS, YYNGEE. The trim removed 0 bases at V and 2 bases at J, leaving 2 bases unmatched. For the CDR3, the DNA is TGTGCCAGCAGCGTAGCGGGACAGGGTAACACTGAAGCTTTCTTT. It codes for CASSVAGQGNTEAFF.

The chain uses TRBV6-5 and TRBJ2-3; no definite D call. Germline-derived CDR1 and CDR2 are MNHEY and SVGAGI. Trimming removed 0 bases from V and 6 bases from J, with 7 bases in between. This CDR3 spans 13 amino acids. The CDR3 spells CASSYSPGDTQYF. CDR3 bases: TGTGCCAGCAGTTACTCCCCCGGGGATACGCAGTATTTT.

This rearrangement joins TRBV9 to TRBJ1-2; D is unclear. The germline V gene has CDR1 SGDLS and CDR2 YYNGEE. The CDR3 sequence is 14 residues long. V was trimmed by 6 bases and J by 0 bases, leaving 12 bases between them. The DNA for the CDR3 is TGTGCCAGCACCTTGGCACCTGCTAACTATGGCTACACCTTC. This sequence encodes CASTLAPANYGYTF.

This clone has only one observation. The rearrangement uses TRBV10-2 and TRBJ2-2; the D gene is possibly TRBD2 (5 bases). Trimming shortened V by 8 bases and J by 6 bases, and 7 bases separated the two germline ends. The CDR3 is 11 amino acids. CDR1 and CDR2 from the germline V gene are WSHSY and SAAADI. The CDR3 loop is CASGGAGELFF. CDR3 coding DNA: TGCGCCAGCGGAGGCGCCGGGGAGCTGTTTTTT.

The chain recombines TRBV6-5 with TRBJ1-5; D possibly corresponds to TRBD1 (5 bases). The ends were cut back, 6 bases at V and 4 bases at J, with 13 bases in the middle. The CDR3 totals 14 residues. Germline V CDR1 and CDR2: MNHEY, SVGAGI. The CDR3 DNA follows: TGTGCCAGCAGCCCTGGGGGAGTGAATCAGCCCCAGCATTTT. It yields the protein CASSPGGVNQPQHF.

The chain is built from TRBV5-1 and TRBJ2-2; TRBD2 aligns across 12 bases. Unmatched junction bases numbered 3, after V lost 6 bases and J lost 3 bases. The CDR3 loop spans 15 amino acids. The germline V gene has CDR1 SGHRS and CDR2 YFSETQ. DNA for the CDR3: TGCGCCAGCACGACTAGCGGGGGACACACCGGGGAGCTGTTTTTT. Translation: CASTTSGGHTGELFF.

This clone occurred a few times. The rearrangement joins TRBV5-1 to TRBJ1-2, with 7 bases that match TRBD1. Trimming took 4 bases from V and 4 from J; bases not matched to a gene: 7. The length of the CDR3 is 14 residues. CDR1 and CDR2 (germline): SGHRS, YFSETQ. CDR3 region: CASSTTTGSYGYTF. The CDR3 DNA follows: TGCGCCAGCAGCACGACGACAGGGAGCTATGGCTACACCTTC.

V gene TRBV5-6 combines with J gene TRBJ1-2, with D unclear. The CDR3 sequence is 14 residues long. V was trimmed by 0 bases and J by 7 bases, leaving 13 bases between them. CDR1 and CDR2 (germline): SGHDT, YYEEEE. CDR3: CASSLASRSGGYTF. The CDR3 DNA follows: TGTGCCAGCAGCTTGGCCTCGAGGTCAGGTGGCTACACCTTC.

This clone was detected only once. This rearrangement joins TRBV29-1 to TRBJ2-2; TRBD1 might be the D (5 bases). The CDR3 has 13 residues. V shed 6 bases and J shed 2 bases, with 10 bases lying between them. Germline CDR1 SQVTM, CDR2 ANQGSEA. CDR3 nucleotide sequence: TGCAGCGTCTGGGGCGTAAACACCGGGGAGCTGTTTTTT. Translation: CSVWGVNTGELFF.

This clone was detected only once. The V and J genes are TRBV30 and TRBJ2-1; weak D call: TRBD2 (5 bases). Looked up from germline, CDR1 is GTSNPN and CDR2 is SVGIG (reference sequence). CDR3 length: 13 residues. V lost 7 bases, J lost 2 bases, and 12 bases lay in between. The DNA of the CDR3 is TGTGCCTATGGGCCCGGGACCTACAATGAGCAGTTCTTC. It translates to CAYGPGTYNEQFF. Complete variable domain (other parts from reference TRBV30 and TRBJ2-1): SQTIHQWPATLVQPVGSPLSLECTVEGTSNPNLYWYRQAAGRGLQLLFYSVGIGQISSEVPQNLSASRPQDRQFILSSKKLLLSDSGFYLCAYGPGTYNEQFFGPGTRLTVL.

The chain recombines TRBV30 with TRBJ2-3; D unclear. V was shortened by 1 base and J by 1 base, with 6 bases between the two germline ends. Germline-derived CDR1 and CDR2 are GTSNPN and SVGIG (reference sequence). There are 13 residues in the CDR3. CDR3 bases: TGTGCCTGGAGTGCTCGAGGCACAGATACGCAGTATTTT. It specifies CAWSARGTDTQYF. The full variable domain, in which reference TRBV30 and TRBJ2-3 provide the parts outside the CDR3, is SQTIHQWPATLVQPVGSPLSLECTVEGTSNPNLYWYRQAAGRGLQLLFYSVGIGQISSEVPQNLSASRPQDRQFILSSKKLLLSDSGFYLCAWSARGTDTQYFGPGTRLTVL.

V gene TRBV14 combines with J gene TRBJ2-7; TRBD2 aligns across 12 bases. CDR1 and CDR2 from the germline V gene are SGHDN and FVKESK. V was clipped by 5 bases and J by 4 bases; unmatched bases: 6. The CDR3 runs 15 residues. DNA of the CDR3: TGTGCCAGCAGCTCCCGACTAGCGGGGGCTTACGAGCAGTACTTC. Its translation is CASSSRLAGAYEQYF.

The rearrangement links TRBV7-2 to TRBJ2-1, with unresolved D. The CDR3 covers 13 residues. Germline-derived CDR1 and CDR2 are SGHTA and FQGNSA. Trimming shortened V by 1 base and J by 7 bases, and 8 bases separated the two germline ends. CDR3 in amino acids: CASSLVQKNEQFF. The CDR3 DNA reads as TGTGCCAGCAGCTTAGTTCAGAAGAATGAGCAGTTCTTC.

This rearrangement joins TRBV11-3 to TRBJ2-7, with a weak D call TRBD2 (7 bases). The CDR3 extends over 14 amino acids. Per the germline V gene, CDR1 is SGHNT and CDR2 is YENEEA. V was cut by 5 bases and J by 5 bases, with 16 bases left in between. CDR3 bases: TGTGCCAGCAGCCCCGGCAGGGGAGGGGACGAGCAGTACTTC. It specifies CASSPGRGGDEQYF. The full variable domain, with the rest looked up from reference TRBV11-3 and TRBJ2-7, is EAGVVQSPRYKIIEKKQPVAFWCNPISGHNTLYWYLQNLGQGPELLIRYENEEAVDDSQLPKDRFSAERLKGVDSTLKIQPAELGDSAVYLCASSPGRGGDEQYFGPGTRLTVT.

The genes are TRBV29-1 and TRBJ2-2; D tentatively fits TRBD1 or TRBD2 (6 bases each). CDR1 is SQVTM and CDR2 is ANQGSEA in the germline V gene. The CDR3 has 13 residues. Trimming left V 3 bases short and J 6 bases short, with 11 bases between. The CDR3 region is CSVDQGRSGELFF. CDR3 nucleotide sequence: TGCAGCGTTGACCAGGGGAGGTCCGGGGAGCTGTTTTTT.

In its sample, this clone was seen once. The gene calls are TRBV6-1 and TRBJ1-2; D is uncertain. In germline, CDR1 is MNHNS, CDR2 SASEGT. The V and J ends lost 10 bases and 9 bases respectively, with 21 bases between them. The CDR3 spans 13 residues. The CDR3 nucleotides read TGTGCCACCACTGCGACCCTATTGGGTAGCTACACCTTC. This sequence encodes CATTATLLGSYTF.

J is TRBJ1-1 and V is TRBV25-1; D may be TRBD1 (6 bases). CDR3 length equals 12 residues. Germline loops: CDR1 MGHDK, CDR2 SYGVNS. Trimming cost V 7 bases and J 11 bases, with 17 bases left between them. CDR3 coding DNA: TGTGCCAGCACCCCCCGAGGGGGAGTGGCTTTCTTT. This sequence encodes CASTPRGGVAFF.

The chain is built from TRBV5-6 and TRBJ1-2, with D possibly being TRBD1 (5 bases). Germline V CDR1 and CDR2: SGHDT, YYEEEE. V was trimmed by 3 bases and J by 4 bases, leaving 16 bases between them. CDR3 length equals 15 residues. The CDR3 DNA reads TGTGCCAGCAGCTCCAACCCTTCGGGGGGCTATGGCTACACCTTC. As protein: CASSSNPSGGYGYTF. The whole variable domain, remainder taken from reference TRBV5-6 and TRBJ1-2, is DAGVTQSPTHLIKTRGQQVTLRCSPKSGHDTVSWYQQALGQGPQFIFQYYEEEERQRGNFPDRFSGHQFPNYSSELNVNALLLGDSALYLCASSSNPSGGYGYTFGSGTRLTVV.

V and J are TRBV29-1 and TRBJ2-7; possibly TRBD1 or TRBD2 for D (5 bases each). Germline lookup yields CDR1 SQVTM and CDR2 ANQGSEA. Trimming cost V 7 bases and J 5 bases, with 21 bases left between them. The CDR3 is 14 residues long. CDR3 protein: CSAGGFGEGDEQYF. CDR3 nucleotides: TGCAGCGCTGGGGGTTTTGGGGAAGGGGACGAGCAGTACTTC.

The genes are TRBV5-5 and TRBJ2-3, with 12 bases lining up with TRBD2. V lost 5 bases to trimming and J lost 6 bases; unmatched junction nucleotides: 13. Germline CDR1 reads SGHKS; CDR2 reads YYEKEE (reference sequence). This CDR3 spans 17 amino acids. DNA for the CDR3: TGTGCCAGCAGAGTGACCATGGCTAGCGGGGGGGCGGATACGCAGTATTTT. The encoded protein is CASRVTMASGGADTQYF.

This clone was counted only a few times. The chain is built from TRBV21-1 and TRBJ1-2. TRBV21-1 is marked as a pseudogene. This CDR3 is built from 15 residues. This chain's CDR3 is CASSKVGEPYYGYTF. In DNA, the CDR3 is TGTGCCAGCAGCAAAGTCGGGGAGCCTTACTATGGCTACACCTTC.

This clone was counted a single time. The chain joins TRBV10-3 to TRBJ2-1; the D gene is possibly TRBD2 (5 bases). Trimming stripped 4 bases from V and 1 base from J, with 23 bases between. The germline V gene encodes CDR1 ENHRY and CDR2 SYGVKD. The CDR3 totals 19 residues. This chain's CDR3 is CAISGYLGRLAESYNEQFF. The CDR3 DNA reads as TGTGCCATCAGTGGGTACTTAGGTAGGCTAGCCGAGTCCTACAATGAGCAGTTCTTC.